What follows are 4 T cell receptor beta chains derived from one specimen sequenced in a study of control samples from healthy donors and cancer patients (dated by TCRdb to between 2020 and 2021). Libraries were built with the immunoSEQ multiplex PCR assay. TCRdb's version of the immuneACCESS table is confined to in-frame rearrangements and falls short of the full clone set. An unresolved V gene accounts for under half of the shortfall where checked; the remainder is of unknown origin. In this sample the table shows about 410,000 clones, more than 80% of which occur a single time. The ten largest make up more than 6% of the sample. The sequenced sample consisted of PBMCs. The receptors were sampled from a man between 35 and 55 years old with head and neck cancer.

CDR3 loop: CASSFQTAGTGELFF. As DNA, the CDR3 is TGTGCCAGCAGCTTCCAGACCGCTGGTACCGGGGAGCTGTTTTTT. The V and J genes are TRBV7-9 and TRBJ2-2, with no clear D. The CDR3 has 15 residues. The V and J ends lost 3 bases and 5 bases respectively, with 13 bases between them. CDR1 is SEHNR, CDR2 FQNEAQ, per germline (reference sequence).

The chain combines TRBV12-3 or TRBV12-4 with TRBJ1-1; D possibly corresponds to TRBD1 (6 bases). The CDR3 loop spans 11 amino acids. Trimming removed 5 bases at V and 11 bases at J, with 12 bases between. The CDR3 DNA reads TGTGCCAGCAGTGCCCGGCAGGGGGCTTTCTTT. As protein: CASSARQGAFF.

The CDR3: CASTMDRGNQPQHF. The DNA for the CDR3 is TGTGCCAGCACTATGGACAGAGGCAATCAGCCCCAGCATTTT. The J gene is TRBJ1-5, the V gene TRBV28; a possible D gene is TRBD1 (6 bases). Between the trimmed V and J ends, which lost 7 bases and 2 bases, there was a span of 12 bases. The CDR3 contains 14 residues. CDR1 and CDR2 (germline): MDHEN, SYDVKM.

The gene calls are TRBV15 and TRBJ1-4, with a possible D match to TRBD1 (6 bases). Germline values: CDR1 LNHNV, CDR2 YYDKDF (reference sequence). Trimming took off 3 bases at V and 7 bases at J, with 12 bases between the two ends. The CDR3 is 14 amino acids. The CDR3 sequence: CATSSNLGGEKLFF. The CDR3 DNA reads as TGTGCCACCAGCAGCAACCTAGGGGGTGAAAAACTGTTTTTT.